This entry lists 2 T cell receptor beta chains sequenced from one sample in a study of early T cells in non-severe SARS-CoV-2 infection (dated by TCRdb to about 2021). The receptor library was made with 5' RACE. TCRdb records NextSeq 500 as the sequencer. TCRdb reprocessing: public reads trimmed at Q25 with fastp, clones called with MiXCR, in-frame beta chains kept. Rows with a matching CDR3 protein are joined into one entry that keeps the most common DNA and genes. In this sample the table shows about 69,000 distinct CDR3 sequences, 12% of which occur a single time. Of the sample, less than 7% falls within the top ten clones. The sample comprised whole blood. Every receptor here comes from an adult who was a healthcare worker with PCR-confirmed SARS-CoV-2 infection or an uninfected control (not recorded which).

The chain joins TRBV28 to TRBJ2-7; unclear D gene. CDR3 length equals 14 residues. Germline values: CDR1 MDHEN, CDR2 SYDVKM. V was cut by 3 bases and J by 0 bases, with 9 bases left in between. The CDR3 loop is CASSFLDRSYEQYF. CDR3 DNA sequence: TGTGCCAGCAGTTTCTTGGACCGCTCCTACGAGCAGTACTTC.

J is TRBJ2-1 and V is TRBV4-2; TRBD2 aligns across 13 bases. CDR1 is LGHNA, CDR2 YNFKEQ, per germline. CDR3 length: 18 amino acids. J lost 1 base, V lost 1 base, and 4 bases had no gene match. Here the CDR3 reads CASSQVQLAGGSYNEQFF. CDR3 DNA sequence: TGTGCCAGCAGCCAAGTGCAACTAGCGGGGGGGTCCTACAATGAGCAGTTCTTC.